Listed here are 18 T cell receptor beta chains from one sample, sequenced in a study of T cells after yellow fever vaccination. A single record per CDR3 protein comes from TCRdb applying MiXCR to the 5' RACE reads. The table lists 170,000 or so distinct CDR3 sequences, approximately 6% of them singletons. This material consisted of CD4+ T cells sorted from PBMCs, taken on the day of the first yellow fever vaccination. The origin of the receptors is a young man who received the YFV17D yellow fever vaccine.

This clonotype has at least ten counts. The CDR3 here is CASSYSETDTDTQYF. The CDR3 region has the DNA TGTGCCAGCAGTTACTCCGAGACCGACACAGATACGCAGTATTTT. V is TRBV6-2 or TRBV6-3 and J is TRBJ2-3; D is ambiguous. Germline lookup yields CDR1 MNHEY and CDR2 SVGEGT. Trimming removed 0 bases at V and 2 bases at J, with 9 bases between. The CDR3 is 15 amino acids.

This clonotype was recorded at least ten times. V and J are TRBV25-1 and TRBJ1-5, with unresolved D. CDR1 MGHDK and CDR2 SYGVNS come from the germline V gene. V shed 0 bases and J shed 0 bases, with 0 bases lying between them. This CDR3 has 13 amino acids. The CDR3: CASSEYSNQPQHF. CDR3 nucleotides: TGTGCCAGCAGTGAATATAGCAATCAGCCCCAGCATTTT.

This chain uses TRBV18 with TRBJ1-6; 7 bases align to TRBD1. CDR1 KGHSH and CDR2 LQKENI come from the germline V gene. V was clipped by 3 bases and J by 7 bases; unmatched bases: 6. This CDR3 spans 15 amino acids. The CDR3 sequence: CASSPTGSPNSPLHF. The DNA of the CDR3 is TGTGCCAGCTCACCGACAGGGAGCCCAAATTCACCCCTCCACTTT.

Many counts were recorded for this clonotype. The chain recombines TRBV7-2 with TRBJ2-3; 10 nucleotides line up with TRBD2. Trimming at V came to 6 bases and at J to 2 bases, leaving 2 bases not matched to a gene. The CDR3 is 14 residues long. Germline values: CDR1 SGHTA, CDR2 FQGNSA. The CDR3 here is CASRAGGNTDTQYF. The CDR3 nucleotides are TGTGCCAGCAGAGCGGGGGGGAACACAGATACGCAGTATTTT.

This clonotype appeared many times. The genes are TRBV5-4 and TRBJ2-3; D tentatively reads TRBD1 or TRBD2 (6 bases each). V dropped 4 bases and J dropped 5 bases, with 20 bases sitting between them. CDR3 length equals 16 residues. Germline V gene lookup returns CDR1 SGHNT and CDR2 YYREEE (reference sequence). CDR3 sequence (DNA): TGTGCCAGCAGCCGCGGGTCACGGGGGCCGTTAGATACGCAGTATTTT. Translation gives CASSRGSRGPLDTQYF.

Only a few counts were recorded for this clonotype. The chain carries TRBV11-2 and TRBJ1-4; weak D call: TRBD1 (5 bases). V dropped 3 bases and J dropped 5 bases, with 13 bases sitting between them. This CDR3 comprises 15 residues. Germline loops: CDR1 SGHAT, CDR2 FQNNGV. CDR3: CASSLRGRLNEKLFF. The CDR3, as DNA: TGTGCCAGCAGCTTGCGGGGACGGCTCAATGAAAAACTGTTTTTT.

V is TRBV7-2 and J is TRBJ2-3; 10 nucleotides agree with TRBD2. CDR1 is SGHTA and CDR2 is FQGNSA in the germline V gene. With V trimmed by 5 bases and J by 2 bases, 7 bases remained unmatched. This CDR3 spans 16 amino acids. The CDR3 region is CASSPQSGGVTDTQYF. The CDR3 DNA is TGTGCCAGCAGCCCTCAGAGCGGGGGGGTCACAGATACGCAGTATTTT.

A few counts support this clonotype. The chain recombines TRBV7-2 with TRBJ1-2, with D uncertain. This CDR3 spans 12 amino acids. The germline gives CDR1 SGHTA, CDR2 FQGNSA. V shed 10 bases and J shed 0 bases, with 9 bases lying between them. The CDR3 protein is CATRWSNYGYTF. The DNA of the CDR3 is TGTGCCACCCGATGGTCTAACTATGGCTACACCTTC. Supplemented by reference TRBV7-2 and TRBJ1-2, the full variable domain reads GAGVSQSPSNKVTEKGKDVELRCDPISGHTALYWYRQSLGQGLEFLIYFQGNSAPDKSGLPSDRFSAERTGGSVSTLTIQRTQQEDSAVYLCATRWSNYGYTFGSGTRLTVV.

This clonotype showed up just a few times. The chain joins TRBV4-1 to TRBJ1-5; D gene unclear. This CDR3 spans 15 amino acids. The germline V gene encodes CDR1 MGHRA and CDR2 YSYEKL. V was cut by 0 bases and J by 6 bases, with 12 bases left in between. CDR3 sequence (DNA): TGCGCCAGCAGCCAAGAGGGAAAGGGTGGTCAGCCCCAGCATTTT. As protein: CASSQEGKGGQPQHF.

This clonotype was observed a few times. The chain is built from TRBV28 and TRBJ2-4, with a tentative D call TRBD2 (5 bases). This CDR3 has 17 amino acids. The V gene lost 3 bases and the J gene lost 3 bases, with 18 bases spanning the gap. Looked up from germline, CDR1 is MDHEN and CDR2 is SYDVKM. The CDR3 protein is CASSFARHPGGKNIQYF. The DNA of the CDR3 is TGTGCCAGCAGTTTTGCCAGACACCCCGGAGGCAAAAACATTCAGTACTTC.

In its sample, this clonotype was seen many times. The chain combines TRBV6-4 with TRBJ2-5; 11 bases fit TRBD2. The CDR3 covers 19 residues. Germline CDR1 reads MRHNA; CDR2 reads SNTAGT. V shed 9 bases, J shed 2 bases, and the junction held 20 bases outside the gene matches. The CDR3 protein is CASRSTRKLAGEKQETQYF. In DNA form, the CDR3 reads TGTGCCAGTCGATCCACCCGAAAACTAGCGGGGGAAAAACAAGAGACCCAGTACTTC.

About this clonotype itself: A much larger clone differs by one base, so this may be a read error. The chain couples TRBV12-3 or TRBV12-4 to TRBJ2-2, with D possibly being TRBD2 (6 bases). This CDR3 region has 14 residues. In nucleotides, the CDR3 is TGTGCCAGTACCGGGACTGCGAACATCGGGGAGCTGTTTTTT. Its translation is CASTGTANIGELFF.

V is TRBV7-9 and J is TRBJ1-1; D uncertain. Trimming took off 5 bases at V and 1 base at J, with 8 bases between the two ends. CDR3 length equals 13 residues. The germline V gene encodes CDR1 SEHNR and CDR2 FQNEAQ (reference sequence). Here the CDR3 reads CASSLTKNTEAFF. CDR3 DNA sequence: TGTGCCAGCAGCCTAACAAAGAACACTGAAGCTTTCTTT.

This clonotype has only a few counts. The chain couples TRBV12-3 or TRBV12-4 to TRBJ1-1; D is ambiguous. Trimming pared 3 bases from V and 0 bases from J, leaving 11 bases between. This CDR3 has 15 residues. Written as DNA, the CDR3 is TGTGCCAGCAGTTTTAGGTTGGGCATGAACACTGAAGCTTTCTTT. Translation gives CASSFRLGMNTEAFF.

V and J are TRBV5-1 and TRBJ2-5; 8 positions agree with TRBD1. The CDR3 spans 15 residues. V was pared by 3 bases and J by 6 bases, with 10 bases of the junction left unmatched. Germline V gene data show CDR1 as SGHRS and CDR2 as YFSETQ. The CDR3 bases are TGCGCCAGCAGCTCCCAGGGGGCTGGAGGGAAGACCCAGTACTTC. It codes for CASSSQGAGGKTQYF.

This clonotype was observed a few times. CDR3 residues: CASSSLGGRGANVLTF. In DNA form, the CDR3 reads TGTGCCAGCAGCTCCCTGGGGGGACGTGGGGCCAACGTCCTGACTTTC. The gene calls are TRBV5-4 and TRBJ2-6, with a weak D call TRBD2 (6 bases). With 3 bases removed from V and 3 bases from J, the gap between germline ends came to 13 bases. Germline CDR1 is SGHNT and CDR2 is YYREEE (reference sequence). The CDR3 is 16 amino acids.

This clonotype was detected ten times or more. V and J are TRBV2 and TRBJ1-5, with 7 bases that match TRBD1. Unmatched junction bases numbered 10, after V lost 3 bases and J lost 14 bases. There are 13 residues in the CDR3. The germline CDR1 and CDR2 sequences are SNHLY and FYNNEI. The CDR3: CASSETGTPKEHF. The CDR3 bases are TGTGCCAGCAGTGAGACAGGGACTCCTAAGGAGCATTTT.

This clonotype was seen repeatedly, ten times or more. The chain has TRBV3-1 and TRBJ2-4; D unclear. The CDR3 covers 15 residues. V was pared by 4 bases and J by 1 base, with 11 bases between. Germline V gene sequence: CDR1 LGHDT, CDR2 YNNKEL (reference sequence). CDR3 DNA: TGTGCCAGCAGCCCTCCGTTGGGGGCCAAAAACATTCAGTACTTC. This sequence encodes CASSPPLGAKNIQYF. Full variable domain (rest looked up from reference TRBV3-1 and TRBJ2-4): DTAVSQTPKYLVTQMGNDKSIKCEQNLGHDTMYWYKQDSKKFLKIMFSYNNKELIINETVPNRFSPKSPDKAHLNLHINSLELGDSAVYFCASSPPLGAKNIQYFGAGTRLSVL.